The entry below gives a single TCR beta chain sequence along with its context. These data come from a study of chemoradiotherapy in HPV16-positive cancers. At the level of the study: Candidate HPV-specific clones and shared TCR motifs came from a couple of HPV16-positive patients.

Data came from immunoSEQ multiplex PCR; TCRdb stores just in-frame clones and leaves some out. The repertoire includes approximately 12,000 clones, 90% of them detected once, and around 2.8% sits in the top ten. Germline CDR1 reads SGHAT; CDR2 reads FQNNGV. This CDR3 region has 15 residues. Deletions cut 1 base from V and 8 bases from J, with 17 bases between. Repertoires were sampled repeatedly during chemoradiotherapy. The receptor was isolated from a human donor with HPV-associated anogenital cancer. This specimen was collected from a patient who underwent chemoradiotherapy. This chain uses TRBV11-2 with TRBJ1-2; D call uncertain. CDR3 sequence (DNA): TGTGCCAGCAGCTTAGGACCCACAGTGTTCAACGGCTACACCTTC. The encoded protein is CASSLGPTVFNGYTF.